These T cell receptor beta chains were read from a single sample in a study of T cells in Graves' hyperthyroidism and ophthalmopathy. Each CDR3 protein gets one entry after TCRdb re-called the multiplex PCR reads with MiXCR. The sample consists of a few hundred thousand distinct CDR3 sequences, less than 20% of them appearing once. The sequenced sample consisted of blood. The receptors were gathered from a woman in her twenties or thirties with Graves' hyperthyroidism. Each CDR3 is given with its conserved first and last residue. D genes are given only for firm matches. Clone sizes are given selectively: once, few, many, or a class where the clone is expanded.

TRBJ1-3 TRBD1 - TRBV20-1 CSAREQGASGNTIYF TGCAGTGCCAGAGAACAGGGGGCTTCCGGAAACACCATATATTTT
TRBJ2-3 - few TRBV7-6 CASSPLATDTQYF TGTGCCAGCAGCCCCCTCGCCACAGATACGCAGTATTTT
TRBJ2-6 - - TRBV19 CASSIYGATGANVLTF TGTGCCAGTAGTATTTATGGGGCGACCGGGGCCAACGTCCTGACTTTC
TRBJ2-2 TRBD2 few TRBV6-1 CASSHPAGANTGELFF TGTGCCAGCAGCCACCCAGCGGGAGCGAACACCGGGGAGCTGTTTTTT
TRBJ1-5 TRBD1 - TRBV10-3 CVISERTGGHQPQHF TGTGTCATCAGTGAGAGGACAGGGGGCCATCAGCCCCAGCATTTT
TRBJ2-3 TRBD2 many TRBV7-2 CASSYARGVGGTDTQYF TGTGCCAGCAGCTACGCCCGGGGGGTTGGGGGCACAGATACGCAGTATTTT
TRBJ2-3 TRBD2 many TRBV5-1 CASSLAGLAGVGSTDTQYF TGCGCCAGCAGCTTGGCTGGTCTAGCGGGAGTGGGTAGCACAGATACGCAGTATTTT
TRBJ2-7 - - TRBV5-4 CASSYQGANYEQYF TGTGCCAGCAGCTACCAAGGGGCCAACTACGAGCAGTACTTC
TRBJ2-7 - many TRBV10-3 CATGTSYEQYF TGTGCCACGGGGACTTCCTACGAGCAGTACTTC
TRBJ2-5 - many TRBV14 CASSHSETQYF TGTGCCAGCAGCCATAGTGAGACCCAGTACTTC
TRBJ2-1 - many TRBV20-1 CSATPRENEQFF TGCAGTGCAACTCCCAGGGAGAATGAGCAGTTCTTC
TRBJ2-1 TRBD1 - TRBV24-1 CATSDPDRGAEQFF TGTGCCACCAGTGACCCGGACAGGGGGGCTGAGCAGTTCTTC
TRBJ2-4 - few TRBV20-1 CSARDTGRGSLAKNIQYF TGCAGTGCTAGAGATACGGGTCGAGGGTCCTTAGCCAAAAACATTCAGTACTTC
TRBJ2-7 TRBD2 many TRBV11-2 CASSFGGTSGKGTYEQYF TGTGCCAGCAGCTTCGGTGGGACTAGCGGGAAGGGGACCTACGAGCAGTACTTC
TRBJ2-7 TRBD1 many TRBV11-2 CASSQDRGDYEQYF TGTGCCAGCAGCCAGGACAGGGGGGATTACGAGCAGTACTTC
TRBJ1-3 - many TRBV10-3 CAISEGANTIYF TGTGCCATCAGTGAGGGGGCGAACACCATATATTTT
TRBJ1-4 - many TRBV18 CASSLQGGTNEKLFF TGTGCCAGCTCACTTCAGGGAGGGACTAATGAAAAACTGTTTTTT
TRBJ2-7 TRBD2 many TRBV28 CASSLYLAGVYEQYF TGTGCCAGCAGTTTATATCTAGCGGGAGTCTACGAGCAGTACTTC
TRBJ2-1 - few TRBV29-1 CSVGTDRRGTGQNEQFF TGCAGCGTGGGGACGGACAGGCGGGGAACGGGGCAAAATGAGCAGTTCTTC
TRBJ2-7 - many TRBV2 CASSVETGTYEQYF TGTGCCAGCAGTGTGGAGACAGGTACCTACGAGCAGTACTTC
TRBJ2-7 - many TRBV30 CAWSVDSRRLMYEQYF TGTGCCTGGAGTGTGGACAGCCGAAGACTCATGTACGAGCAGTACTTC
TRBJ2-1 - many TRBV6-2/TRBV6-3 CASSASYSSYNEQFF TGTGCCAGCAGCGCCAGTTATAGCTCCTACAATGAGCAGTTCTTC
TRBJ2-7 - many TRBV5-1 CASTWDGYEQYF TGCGCCAGCACCTGGGACGGATACGAGCAGTACTTC
TRBJ2-3 - - TRBV10-3 CAISDREVTDTQYF TGTGCCATCAGTGACAGGGAAGTAACAGATACGCAGTATTTT
TRBJ2-3 TRBD2 many TRBV3-1 CASSARTSGRSPPDTQYF TGTGCCAGCAGCGCCCGGACTAGCGGGAGGTCTCCCCCCGATACGCAGTATTTT
TRBJ1-1 - - TRBV7-2 CAGSLMNTEAFF TGTGCCGGCAGCCTGATGAACACTGAAGCTTTCTTT
TRBJ2-5 - many TRBV11-2 CASTKEVVAVETQYF TGTGCCAGCACCAAAGAGGTGGTGGCAGTGGAGACCCAGTACTTC
TRBJ1-4 - few TRBV7-9 CASSLKPATNEKLFF TGTGCCAGCAGCTTAAAACCTGCAACTAATGAAAAACTGTTTTTT
TRBJ2-1 - many TRBV7-8 CASSDLRVLVGNEQFF TGTGCCAGCAGCGACCTCCGGGTGTTAGTAGGCAATGAGCAGTTCTTC
TRBJ2-7 TRBD2 - TRBV11-2 CASSLVGSGRAYEQYF TGTGCCAGCAGCTTAGTAGGTAGCGGGAGGGCCTACGAGCAGTACTTC
TRBJ2-3 - many TRBV2 CASSELWSPDTQYF TGTGCCAGCAGTGAATTATGGAGCCCAGATACGCAGTATTTT
TRBJ2-7 TRBD2 many TRBV3-1 CASSQDRGGTYEQYF TGTGCCAGCAGCCAAGATCGCGGGGGGACCTACGAGCAGTACTTC
TRBJ2-7 TRBD1 - TRBV6-1 CASTGQGARYEQYF TGTGCCAGCACCGGACAGGGGGCGCGGTACGAGCAGTACTTC
TRBJ1-2 - few TRBV29-1 CSVGTPSRGGDYGYTF TGCAGCGTTGGCACCCCTTCTCGTGGCGGGGACTATGGCTACACCTTC
TRBJ2-3 - many TRBV30 CAWSGGSTNTDTQYF TGTGCCTGGAGTGGGGGGTCAACCAACACAGATACGCAGTATTTT
TRBJ1-1 - many TRBV2 CASSPNIGQFMNTEAFF TGTGCCAGCAGCCCCAATATCGGACAGTTTATGAACACTGAAGCTTTCTTT
TRBJ2-5 TRBD2 few TRBV7-6 CASSLVPLAGGQETQYF TGTGCCAGCAGCTTAGTCCCCCTAGCGGGCGGGCAAGAGACCCAGTACTTC
TRBJ2-3 TRBD1 few TRBV20-1 CSARQGTITDTQYF TGCAGTGCAAGACAGGGCACCATCACAGATACGCAGTATTTT
TRBJ2-1 - few TRBV11-3 CASSLEVAVPYNEQFF TGTGCCAGCAGCTTAGAAGTAGCGGTACCCTACAATGAGCAGTTCTTC
TRBJ2-7 TRBD1 - TRBV4-3 CASSQAQGAGEQYF TGCGCCAGCAGCCAAGCTCAGGGGGCGGGCGAGCAGTACTTC
TRBJ2-5 - many TRBV3-1 CASSLRRDETQYF TGTGCCAGCAGCCTTCGGAGGGACGAGACCCAGTACTTC
TRBJ1-2 - many TRBV2 CASRLERNYGYTF TGTGCCAGCAGACTAGAGAGAAACTATGGCTACACCTTC
TRBJ1-4 - - TRBV7-9 CASSPKSRTDYNEKLFF TGTGCCAGCAGCCCGAAAAGCCGGACAGACTACAATGAAAAACTGTTTTTT
TRBJ2-7 - many TRBV18 CASSPSAAYEQYF TGTGCCAGCTCACCATCGGCGGCCTACGAGCAGTACTTC
TRBJ2-2 - - TRBV7-3 CASSSTVGAGELFF TGTGCCAGCAGCTCTACTGTAGGGGCCGGGGAGCTGTTTTTT
TRBJ2-3 - many TRBV6-5 CASSYGPGSDTQYF TGTGCCAGCAGTTATGGGCCAGGGTCAGATACGCAGTATTTT
TRBJ2-5 TRBD2 many TRBV12-3/TRBV12-4 CARGTSGVETQYF TGTGCCAGGGGGACTAGTGGGGTGGAGACCCAGTACTTC